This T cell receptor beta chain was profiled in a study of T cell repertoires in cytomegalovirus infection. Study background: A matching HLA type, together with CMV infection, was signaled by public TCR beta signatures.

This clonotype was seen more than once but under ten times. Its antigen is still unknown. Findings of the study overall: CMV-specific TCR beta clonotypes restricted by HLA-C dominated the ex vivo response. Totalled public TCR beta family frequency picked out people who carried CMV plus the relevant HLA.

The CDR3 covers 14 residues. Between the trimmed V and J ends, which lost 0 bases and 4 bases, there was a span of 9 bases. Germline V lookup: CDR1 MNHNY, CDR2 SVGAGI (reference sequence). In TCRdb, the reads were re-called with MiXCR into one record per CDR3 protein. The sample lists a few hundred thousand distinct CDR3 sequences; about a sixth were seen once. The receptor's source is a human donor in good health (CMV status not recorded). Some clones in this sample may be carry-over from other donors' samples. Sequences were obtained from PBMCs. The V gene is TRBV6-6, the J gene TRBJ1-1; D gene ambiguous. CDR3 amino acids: CASSYSKQTTEAFF. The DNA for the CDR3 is TGTGCCAGCAGTTACTCGAAACAGACCACTGAAGCTTTCTTT.